The following is a T cell receptor beta chain sequence with its context. The antigen remains unidentified. This sample was included in a study of T-cell memory formation after mild COVID-19. At the level of the study: Across donors, TCR clusters were largely donor specific.

General observations from the study: Pre-infection memory harbored some responding clones, suggesting cross-reactive memory joined. Chiefly within CM and EM were the contracting CD4+ clones; CD8+ ones were within EMRA.

The ends lost 0 bases at V and 8 bases at J; junction bases unmatched: 5. The CDR3 contains 14 residues. CDR1 SGHRS and CDR2 YFSETQ come from the germline V gene. Each CDR3 protein gets one entry after TCRdb re-called the 5' RACE reads with MiXCR. Among 300,000 to 400,000 distinct CDR3 sequences listed, approximately 15% were seen once. The V gene is TRBV5-1, the J gene TRBJ2-1, with TRBD1 matching over 7 bases. This clonotype was sampled from a man aged 18-30 years who had mild COVID-19 (a few samples of this study predate the infection). Cell type and time point are not known. Sequenced sample: PBMCs or a T cell subset sorted from them (not recorded which). This CDR3 is CASSLVDRVHEQFF. The CDR3 DNA reads as TGCGCCAGCAGCTTGGTTGACAGGGTCCATGAGCAGTTCTTC. The full variable domain, its missing parts supplied by reference TRBV5-1 and TRBJ2-1, is KAGVTQTPRYLIKTRGQQVTLSCSPISGHRSVSWYQQTPGQGLQFLFEYFSETQRNKGNFPGRFSGRQFSNSRSEMNVSTLELGDSALYLCASSLVDRVHEQFFGPGTRLTVL.